The next 26 T cell receptor beta chains were all read from a single sample in a study of regulatory T cells in long-lasting Graves disease. The sample's time point: newly diagnosed GD, antithyroid drugs for less than 3 months. TCR sequences were obtained from RNA taken from PBMCs. Arm-PCR with iRepertoire HTBI primers amplified the CDR3 regions for these TCR beta libraries. One entry per CDR3 protein, called by TCRdb with MiXCR from the multiplex PCR reads. The sample lists 400,000 to 500,000 distinct CDR3 sequences; 14% to 15% were seen once. Another study also made use of these data, one on T cells in Graves' hyperthyroidism and ophthalmopathy.

The source material was peripheral blood mononuclear cells (PBMCs), sampled at new diagnosis, from a patient treated with antithyroid drugs. These receptors were taken from a woman in her thirties or forties with Graves disease.

This clonotype was picked up many times. In nucleotides, the CDR3 is TGTGCCAGCAGCCACCGGGACAGTCGTACTGAAAAACTGTTTTTT. Amino acids: CASSHRDSRTEKLFF. The chain uses TRBV28 and TRBJ1-4, with 7 bases identical to TRBD1. The CDR3 covers 15 residues. Germline CDR1 is MDHEN and CDR2 is SYDVKM. With 6 bases clipped from V and 7 bases from J, the junction kept 11 bases outside the gene matches.

This rearrangement joins TRBV7-6 to TRBJ2-3, with 7 positions matching TRBD2. The CDR3 spans 15 residues. Trimming removed 2 bases from V and 4 bases from J; junction bases left unmatched: 6. In germline, CDR1 is SGHVS, CDR2 FNYEAQ. This chain's CDR3 is CASSLSGIVADTQYF. In DNA form, the CDR3 reads TGTGCCAGCAGCTTAAGCGGGATCGTCGCAGATACGCAGTATTTT.

The rearrangement uses TRBV7-8 and TRBJ1-2, with 8 bases fitting TRBD1. The CDR3 runs 14 residues. V was clipped by 2 bases and J by 7 bases; unmatched bases: 6. Germline V CDR1 and CDR2: SGHVS, FQNEAQ. This CDR3 is CASSLSRGPVGYTF. The CDR3 nucleotides read TGTGCCAGCAGCTTAAGCAGGGGGCCGGTTGGCTACACCTTC. Full variable domain (missing parts from reference TRBV7-8 and TRBJ1-2): GAGVSQSPRYKVAKRGQDVALRCDPISGHVSLFWYQQALGQGPEFLTYFQNEAQLDKSGLPSDRFFAERPEGSVSTLKIQRTQQEDSAVYLCASSLSRGPVGYTFGSGTRLTVV.

This clonotype was seen at least ten times. V gene TRBV15 combines with J gene TRBJ2-1; 8 nucleotides align to TRBD2. The V and J ends lost 2 bases and 0 bases, in that order; junction bases with no gene match: 9. CDR1 is LNHNV, CDR2 YYDKDF, per germline (reference sequence). This CDR3 has 18 residues. CDR3 DNA sequence: TGTGCCACCAGCAGAACCCAAACAGCGGGAGTCTCCTACAATGAGCAGTTCTTC. Protein sequence: CATSRTQTAGVSYNEQFF.

This clonotype was counted many times. J is TRBJ2-3 and V is TRBV20-1, with unresolved D. Germline-derived CDR1 and CDR2 are DFQATT and SNEGSKA (reference sequence). This CDR3 has 12 residues. Trimming took 3 bases from V and 4 from J, leaving 8 bases between them. This CDR3 is CSARAYSDTQYF. CDR3 nucleotides: TGCAGTGCTAGGGCGTACTCAGATACGCAGTATTTT.

In this sample, this clonotype turned up many times. J is TRBJ1-1 and V is TRBV7-9, with D unclear. V was pared by 2 bases and J by 2 bases, with 9 bases between. This CDR3 is built from 14 residues. CDR1 is SEHNR, CDR2 FQNEAQ, per germline (reference sequence). In DNA, the CDR3 is TGTGCCAGCAGCTTAAGCAATATTAACACTGAAGCTTTCTTT. Protein product: CASSLSNINTEAFF.

This clonotype showed up many times. The gene calls are TRBV24-1 and TRBJ1-2; 10 bases are a match to TRBD1. CDR1 is KGHDR and CDR2 is SFDVKD in the germline V gene. Trimming cost V 3 bases and J 3 bases; bases outside gene matches: 9. This CDR3 is 17 amino acids long. This CDR3 is CATSDPSGTGDDYGYTF. CDR3 nucleotides: TGTGCCACCAGTGATCCTTCCGGGACAGGGGACGACTATGGCTACACCTTC.

The sample holds many counts of this clonotype. V is TRBV28 and J is TRBJ2-3, with 9 nucleotides matching TRBD2. This CDR3 has 17 residues. V was clipped by 2 bases and J by 3 bases; unmatched bases: 9. Looked up from germline, CDR1 is MDHEN and CDR2 is SYDVKM. CDR3 DNA: TGTGCCAGCAGTTTAGCCCGCCTGCGGGAGGGAACAGATACGCAGTATTTT. It yields the protein CASSLARLREGTDTQYF. The full variable domain, rest sourced from reference TRBV28 and TRBJ2-3, is DVKVTQSSRYLVKRTGEKVFLECVQDMDHENMFWYRQDPGLGLRLIYFSYDVKMKEKGDIPEGYSVSREKKERFSLILESASTNQTSMYLCASSLARLREGTDTQYFGPGTRLTVL.

This sequence joins TRBV10-3 and TRBJ1-2; TRBD1 matches 10 bases. V gave up 6 bases and J gave up 5 bases; unmatched junction bases: 6. The germline gives CDR1 ENHRY, CDR2 SYGVKD. The CDR3 contains 14 residues. The CDR3 reads CAISKTGGEYGYTF. CDR3 DNA sequence: TGTGCCATCAGCAAGACAGGGGGCGAGTATGGCTACACCTTC.

The sample holds many counts of this clonotype. The V call is TRBV9, the J call TRBJ2-5; D uncertain. The CDR3 spans 17 residues. The V end lost 0 bases, the J end lost 5 bases, and 20 bases lay between the germline ends. Germline V gives CDR1 SGDLS, CDR2 YYNGEE. The CDR3 loop is CASSVGARVDLRETQYF. In DNA, the CDR3 is TGTGCCAGCAGCGTAGGGGCAAGGGTGGACCTCCGGGAGACCCAGTACTTC.

A word on this clonotype: A far larger clone is one nucleotide away, so this likely arose from a read error. V usage is TRBV12-5 and J usage is TRBJ2-7, with 13 bases aligning to TRBD2. The CDR3 covers 15 residues. The J segment lost 7 bases and the V segment lost 4 bases, leaving 7 bases of the junction unmatched. Germline lookup yields CDR1 LGHNT and CDR2 FRNRAP. CDR3 sequence (DNA): TGTGCTAGTGGTTATCGGACTAGCGGGAGCAATGAGCAGTACTTC. Its protein product is CASGYRTSGSNEQYF.

This clonotype has more than one count but fewer than ten. The germline gene is not matched at one end of the junction; a read error may be the cause. This chain uses TRBV5-1 with TRBJ1-1; D is unresolved. This CDR3 comprises 13 residues. Germline CDR1 reads SGHRS; CDR2 reads YFSETQ. CDR3 nucleotides: TGCGCCAGCAGCTTGGGTATGAACATTGAAGCTTTCTTT. Amino acids: CASSLGMNIEAFF. Using reference TRBV5-1 and TRBJ1-1 for the parts outside the CDR3, the full variable domain is KAGVTQTPRYLIKTRGQQVTLSCSPISGHRSVSWYQQTPGQGLQFLFEYFSETQRNKGNFPGRFSGRQFSNSRSEMNVSTLELGDSALYLCASSLGMNIEAFFGQGTRLTVV.

There are many counts of this clonotype. One junction end disagrees with the germline gene, perhaps due to a read error. The gene calls are TRBV28 and TRBJ2-3; maybe TRBD2 (8 bases). The germline V gene has CDR1 MDHEN and CDR2 SYDVKM. The CDR3 has 18 residues. CDR3 in DNA: TGTGCCAGCAGCTTATTTAACAGGGGACTAGTTAGCACAGATACGCAGTATTTT. Translation: CASSLFNRGLVSTDTQYF.

This rearrangement joins TRBV28 to TRBJ1-5; D gene uncertain. Trimming removed 1 base from V and 0 bases from J, with 7 bases in between. This CDR3 has 15 amino acids. Germline-derived CDR1 and CDR2 are MDHEN and SYDVKM. Written as DNA, the CDR3 is TGTGCCAGCAGTTTATCCATGGATAGCAATCAGCCCCAGCATTTT. It is translated as CASSLSMDSNQPQHF.

On this clonotype: A much bigger clone sits one base away, suggesting this may be a read error. The V and J genes are TRBV28 and TRBJ2-1; 7 bases are a match to TRBD2. The CDR3 length is 13 residues. The J segment lost 14 bases and the V segment lost 4 bases, leaving 11 bases of the junction unmatched. The germline gives CDR1 MDHEN, CDR2 SYDVKM. CDR3 sequence (DNA): TGTGCCAGCAGTTCCCAATTAGTGGGGGGGGAGTTCTTC. Its translation is CASSSQLVGGEFF.

There are many counts of this clonotype. The chain couples TRBV6-2 or TRBV6-3 to TRBJ1-5; 9 bases fit TRBD1. The CDR3 extends over 15 amino acids. Trimming cost V 5 bases and J 7 bases; bases outside gene matches: 9. CDR1 is MNHEY and CDR2 is SVGEGT in the germline V gene. CDR3 coding DNA: TGTGCCAGCAGTGAAGCCCTACAGGGGGCCCAGCCCCAGCATTTT. It specifies CASSEALQGAQPQHF.

This clonotype was counted many times. This chain links TRBV3-1 with TRBJ1-6, with D uncertain. With 0 bases removed from V and 8 bases from J, the gap between germline ends came to 8 bases. CDR1 LGHDT and CDR2 YNNKEL come from the germline V gene (reference sequence). The CDR3 runs 14 residues. In nucleotides, the CDR3 is TGTGCCAGCAGCCAAGATTACACCTATTCACCCCTCCACTTT. Protein: CASSQDYTYSPLHF.

This clonotype was recorded at least ten times. The chain employs TRBV12-3 or TRBV12-4 and TRBJ1-1; 8 bases line up with TRBD1. V gave up 5 bases and J gave up 5 bases; unmatched junction bases: 13. The CDR3 runs to 16 residues. The CDR3 sequence: CASSASRAGGLTEAFF. The CDR3 region has the DNA TGTGCCAGCAGTGCCTCGCGGGCAGGGGGCTTAACTGAAGCTTTCTTT.

This clonotype came up many times. The chain uses TRBV2 and TRBJ2-1, with D unclear. V lost 6 bases and J 4 bases, leaving 16 bases between the germline ends. This CDR3 is built from 15 residues. Germline loops: CDR1 SNHLY, CDR2 FYNNEI. The CDR3 here is CASSEVADRYNEQFF. The DNA of the CDR3 is TGTGCCAGCAGCGAGGTTGCGGATAGGTACAATGAGCAGTTCTTC.

This clonotype has only a few counts. This rearrangement joins TRBV29-1 to TRBJ2-2, with TRBD2 matching 8 bases. The CDR3 totals 13 residues. The J segment lost 4 bases and the V segment lost 6 bases, leaving 4 bases of the junction unmatched. Germline CDR1 SQVTM, CDR2 ANQGSEA. The CDR3 protein is CSVRGLATGELFF. CDR3 nucleotides: TGCAGCGTACGAGGACTAGCCACCGGGGAGCTGTTTTTT.

In this sample, this clonotype turned up many times. The chain couples TRBV7-8 to TRBJ2-7, with a weak D call TRBD2 (6 bases). The CDR3 totals 15 residues. Trimming stripped 3 bases from V and 3 bases from J, with 15 bases between. Germline loops: CDR1 SGHVS, CDR2 FQNEAQ. CDR3 nucleotides: TGTGCCAGCAGCTTCAACCGGGACTTAAGCTACGAGCAGTACTTC. Translated, it gives CASSFNRDLSYEQYF. Looking up the rest from reference TRBV7-8 and TRBJ2-7 gives the full variable domain: GAGVSQSPRYKVAKRGQDVALRCDPISGHVSLFWYQQALGQGPEFLTYFQNEAQLDKSGLPSDRFFAERPEGSVSTLKIQRTQQEDSAVYLCASSFNRDLSYEQYFGPGTRLTVT.

This clonotype was counted only a few times. The rearrangement links TRBV20-1 to TRBJ2-2; the D gene is possibly TRBD1 (6 bases). The CDR3 length is 17 residues. Deletions cut 0 bases from V and 1 base from J, with 15 bases between. Germline loops: CDR1 DFQATT, CDR2 SNEGSKA (reference sequence). CDR3 in amino acids: CSARETTGPLNTGELFF. In nucleotides, the CDR3 is TGCAGTGCTAGAGAAACGACAGGACCATTGAACACCGGGGAGCTGTTTTTT.

This clonotype was observed many times. The V gene is TRBV6-2 or TRBV6-3, the J gene TRBJ1-1; a possible D gene is TRBD1 (5 bases). The germline V gene has CDR1 MNHEY and CDR2 SVGEGT. This CDR3 region has 14 residues. Trimming shortened V by 5 bases and J by 5 bases, and 15 bases separated the two germline ends. CDR3 bases: TGTGCCAGCAGTGCTACAGGTCTCGGTACTGAAGCTTTCTTT. This translates into CASSATGLGTEAFF.

This clonotype was seen many times. The CDR3 protein is CASSESGVRNYGYTF. The CDR3 bases are TGTGCCAGCAGTGAATCAGGGGTTCGTAACTATGGCTACACCTTC. The J gene is TRBJ1-2, the V gene TRBV2; D is possibly TRBD1 (6 bases). V lost 2 bases and J lost 1, with 11 bases in between. The CDR3 loop spans 15 amino acids. CDR1 is SNHLY, CDR2 FYNNEI, per germline. The variable domain in full, with the rest retrieved from reference TRBV2 and TRBJ1-2, is EPEVTQTPSHQVTQMGQEVILRCVPISNHLYFYWYRQILGQKVEFLVSFYNNEISEKSEIFDDQFSVERPDGSNFTLKIRSTKLEDSAMYFCASSESGVRNYGYTFGSGTRLTVV.

This clonotype was recorded many times. The J gene is TRBJ1-2, the V gene TRBV12-3 or TRBV12-4, with D perhaps matching TRBD1 (5 bases). The CDR3 contains 15 residues. The V end was cut by 2 bases, the J end by 8 bases, with 18 bases between. The CDR3 reads CASSLSQGVREGYTF. The CDR3 DNA is TGTGCCAGCAGTTTAAGCCAGGGAGTACGGGAGGGCTACACCTTC.

This clonotype has more than one count but fewer than ten. The chain employs TRBV4-1 and TRBJ1-4; D is perhaps TRBD1 (6 bases). Germline CDR1 and CDR2: MGHRA and YSYEKL. The V gene lost 4 bases and the J gene lost 3 bases, with 12 bases spanning the gap. CDR3 length equals 15 residues. In DNA, the CDR3 is TGCGCCAGCAGCCTCGGGGGCTTATCTAATGAAAAACTGTTTTTT. Amino acid sequence: CASSLGGLSNEKLFF.